This TCR beta chain emerged from a study of blood T cell repertoires in COVID-19. Germline V gene lookup returns CDR1 SEHNR and CDR2 FQNEAQ (reference sequence). The ends were cut back, 5 bases at V and 3 bases at J, with 11 bases in the middle. There are 14 residues in the CDR3. Authors' analysis steps: Nucleated cell counts were estimated from reference gene primer amplification. Produced via immunoSEQ multiplex PCR; TCRdb's table is partial and in-frame only. V and J calls and clone size follow that table, whereas D and trimming were derived from the DNA. The table lists 140,000 or so clones, 85% to 90% of them singletons. This clone was counted a few times.

The TCR sequence derives from a woman aged 55-70 years with active COVID-19. Sequencing used peripheral blood. The chain joins TRBV7-9 to TRBJ1-5; D is uncertain. CDR3 loop: CASSQDTPNQPQHF. CDR3 bases: TGTGCCAGCAGCCAAGACACCCCCAATCAGCCCCAGCATTTT.